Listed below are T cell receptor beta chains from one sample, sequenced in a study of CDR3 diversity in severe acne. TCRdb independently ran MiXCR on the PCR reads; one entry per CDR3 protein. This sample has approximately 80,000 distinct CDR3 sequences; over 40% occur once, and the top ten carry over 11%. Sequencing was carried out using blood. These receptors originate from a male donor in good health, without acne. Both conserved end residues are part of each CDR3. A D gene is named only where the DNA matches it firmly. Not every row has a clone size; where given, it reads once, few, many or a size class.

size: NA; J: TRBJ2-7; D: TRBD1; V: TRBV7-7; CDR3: CASSLGHRDRGTEQYF; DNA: TGTGCTAGCAGCTTAGGACACCGGGACAGGGGAACCGAGCAGTACTTC
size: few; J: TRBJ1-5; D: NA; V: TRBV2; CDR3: CASKGPQHNQPQHF; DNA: TGTGCCAGCAAAGGACCGCAACACAATCAGCCCCAGCATTTT
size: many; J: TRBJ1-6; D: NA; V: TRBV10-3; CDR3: CAISEMWEGQFGPLHF; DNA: TGTGCCATCAGTGAGATGTGGGAAGGGCAATTCGGGCCCCTCCACTTT
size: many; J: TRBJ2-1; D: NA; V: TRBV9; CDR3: CASSVGTVSSYNEQFF; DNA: TGTGCCAGCAGCGTAGGGACGGTAAGCTCCTACAATGAGCAGTTCTTC
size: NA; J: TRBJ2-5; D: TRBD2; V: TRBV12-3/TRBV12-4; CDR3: CASSDSGGGETQYF; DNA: TGTGCCAGCAGTGACAGTGGCGGGGGAGAGACCCAGTACTTC
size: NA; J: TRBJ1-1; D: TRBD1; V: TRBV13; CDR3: CASSSLLGTGDTEAFF; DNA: TGTGCCAGCAGCTCATTATTGGGGACAGGGGATACTGAAGCTTTCTTT
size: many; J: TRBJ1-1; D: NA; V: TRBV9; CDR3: CASSVLTGSREAFF; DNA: TGTGCCAGCAGCGTGTTAACAGGGTCTAGGGAAGCTTTCTTT
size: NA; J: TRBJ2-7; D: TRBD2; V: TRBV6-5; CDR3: CASSYSSSGSYEQYF; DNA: TGTGCCAGCAGTTACTCGTCTAGCGGGAGCTACGAGCAGTACTTC
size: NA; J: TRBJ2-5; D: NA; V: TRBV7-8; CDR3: CASSEDRGGETQYF; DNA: TGTGCCAGCAGCGAGGACCGCGGTGGAGAGACCCAGTACTTC
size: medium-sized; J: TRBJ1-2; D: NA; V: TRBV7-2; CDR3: CASSLASIRDPGYTF; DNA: TGTGCCAGCAGCTTAGCCAGCATCAGGGATCCTGGCTACACCTTC
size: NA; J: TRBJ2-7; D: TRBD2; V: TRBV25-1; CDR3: CASSEQPRSGNSYEQYF; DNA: TGTGCCAGCAGTGAACAGCCTAGGAGCGGGAACTCCTACGAGCAGTACTTC
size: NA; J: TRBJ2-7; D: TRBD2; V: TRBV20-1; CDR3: CSAGTSGRAIEQYF; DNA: TGCAGTGCGGGGACTAGCGGGAGGGCCATCGAGCAGTACTTC
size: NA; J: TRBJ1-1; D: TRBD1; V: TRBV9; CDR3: CASSAQGAGVGEAFF; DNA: TGTGCCAGCAGCGCACAGGGGGCTGGGGTTGGTGAAGCTTTCTTT
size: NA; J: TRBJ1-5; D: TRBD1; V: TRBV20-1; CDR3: CSVGQGGSQPQHF; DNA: TGCAGTGTGGGACAGGGAGGAAGTCAGCCCCAGCATTTT
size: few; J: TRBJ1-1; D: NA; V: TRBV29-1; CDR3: CSTLRNTEAFF; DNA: TGCAGCACCCTCCGGAACACTGAAGCTTTCTTT
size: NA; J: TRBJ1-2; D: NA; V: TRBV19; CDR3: CASSIQGSSYGYTF; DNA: TGTGCCAGTAGTATCCAGGGTAGTAGCTATGGCTACACCTTC
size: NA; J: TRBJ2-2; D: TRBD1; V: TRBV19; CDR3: CASNPTGGESGELFF; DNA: TGTGCCAGTAATCCCACAGGGGGCGAGTCCGGGGAGCTGTTTTTT
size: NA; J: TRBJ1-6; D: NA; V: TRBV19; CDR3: CASSMMHSPLHF; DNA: TGTGCCAGTAGTATGATGCATTCACCCCTCCACTTT
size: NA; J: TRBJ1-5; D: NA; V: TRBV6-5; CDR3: CASSLRQSNQPQHF; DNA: TGTGCCAGCAGTCTCCGACAGTCTAATCAGCCCCAGCATTTT
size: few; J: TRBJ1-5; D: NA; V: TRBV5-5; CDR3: CASSVDRNQPQHF; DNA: TGTGCCAGCAGCGTTGACAGGAATCAGCCCCAGCATTTT
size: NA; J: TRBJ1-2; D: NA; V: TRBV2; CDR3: CASSEGSNYGYTF; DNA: TGTGCCAGCAGCGAGGGCTCGAACTATGGCTACACCTTC
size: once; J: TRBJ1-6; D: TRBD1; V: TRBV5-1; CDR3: CASSLWGTGHSPLHF; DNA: TGCGCCAGCAGCTTGTGGGGGACAGGGCATTCACCCCTCCACTTT
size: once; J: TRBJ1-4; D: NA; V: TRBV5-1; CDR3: CASSLVVGQGSEKLFF; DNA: TGCGCCAGCAGCTTGGTTGTCGGTCAGGGGAGTGAAAAACTGTTTTTT
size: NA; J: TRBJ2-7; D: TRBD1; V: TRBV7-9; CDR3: CASTPGQGSCEQYF; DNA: TGTGCCAGCACCCCGGGACAGGGTTCCTGCGAGCAGTACTTC
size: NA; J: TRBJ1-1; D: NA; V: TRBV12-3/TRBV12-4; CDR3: CASSSTANGEAFF; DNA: TGTGCCAGCAGCTCGACAGCGAACGGTGAAGCTTTCTTT
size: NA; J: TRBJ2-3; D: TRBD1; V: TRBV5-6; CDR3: CASSSTGAGYNEQYF; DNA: TGTGCCAGCAGCTCGACAGGGGCTGGCTACAATGAGCAGTATTTT
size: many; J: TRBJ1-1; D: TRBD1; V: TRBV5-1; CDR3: CASSPGTGGNTEAFF; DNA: TGCGCCAGCAGTCCCGGGACAGGGGGCAACACTGAAGCTTTCTTT
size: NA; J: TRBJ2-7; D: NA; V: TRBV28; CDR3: CASSLKALLYF; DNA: TGTGCCAGCAGTTTAAAGGCGTTGTTGTACTTC
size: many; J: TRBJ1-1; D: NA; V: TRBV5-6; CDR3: CASSTNTEAFF; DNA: TGTGCCAGCAGCACAAACACTGAAGCTTTCTTT
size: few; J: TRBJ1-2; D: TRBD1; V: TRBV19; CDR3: CASTGQSYGYTF; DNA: TGTGCCAGTACGGGACAGTCCTATGGCTACACCTTC
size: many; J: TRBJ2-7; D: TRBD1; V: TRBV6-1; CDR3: CASQPYRGQTSREQYF; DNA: TGTGCCAGCCAACCTTACAGGGGGCAGACATCCCGCGAGCAGTACTTC
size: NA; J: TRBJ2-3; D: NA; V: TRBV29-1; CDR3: CSVGGQPTDTQYF; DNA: TGCAGCGTTGGGGGGCAGCCGACAGATACGCAGTATTTT
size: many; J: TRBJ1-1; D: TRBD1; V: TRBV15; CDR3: CATSRERQGFPEAFF; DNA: TGTGCCACCAGCAGAGAAAGACAGGGGTTCCCTGAAGCTTTCTTT
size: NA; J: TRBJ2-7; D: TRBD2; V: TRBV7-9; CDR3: CASSLGGRMTYEQYF; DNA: TGTGCCAGCAGCTTGGGCGGGAGGATGACCTACGAGCAGTACTTC
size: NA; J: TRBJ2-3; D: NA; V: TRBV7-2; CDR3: CASSQGQSTDTQYF; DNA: TGTGCCAGCAGCCAAGGACAGTCCACAGATACGCAGTATTTT
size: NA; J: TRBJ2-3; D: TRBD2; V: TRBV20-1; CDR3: CSARLTSGGVFSQYF; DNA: TGCAGTGCTAGGTTGACTAGCGGGGGGGTTTTTTCGCAGTATTTT
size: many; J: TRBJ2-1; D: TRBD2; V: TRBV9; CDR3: CASSAPGTKAVDEQFF; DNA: TGTGCCAGCAGCGCCCCCGGGACTAAAGCGGTCGATGAGCAGTTCTTC
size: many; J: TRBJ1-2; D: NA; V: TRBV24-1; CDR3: CATSDNKNYGYTF; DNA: TGTGCCACCAGTGATAATAAGAACTATGGCTACACCTTC
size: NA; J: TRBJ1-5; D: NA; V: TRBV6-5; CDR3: CASSLDLRQPQHF; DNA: TGTGCCAGCAGTCTCGATCTGAGGCAGCCCCAGCATTTT
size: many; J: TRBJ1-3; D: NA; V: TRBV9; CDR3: CASSGVSSGNTIYF; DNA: TGTGCCAGCAGCGGGGTAAGCTCTGGAAACACCATATATTTT
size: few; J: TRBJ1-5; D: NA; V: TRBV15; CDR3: CATSRVPQSQPQHF; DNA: TGTGCCACCAGCAGGGTACCTCAGTCTCAGCCCCAGCATTTT
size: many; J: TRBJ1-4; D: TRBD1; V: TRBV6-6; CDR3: CASRSKLGQAINEKLFF; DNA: TGTGCCAGCAGGAGCAAATTAGGACAGGCCATAAATGAAAAACTGTTTTTT
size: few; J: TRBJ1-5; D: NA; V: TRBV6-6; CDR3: CASSYGGVSNQPQHF; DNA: TGTGCCAGCAGTTACGGGGGGGTGAGCAATCAGCCCCAGCATTTT
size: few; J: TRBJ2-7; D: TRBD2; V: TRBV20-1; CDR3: CSARGTSGMYEQYF; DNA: TGCAGTGCTAGGGGGACTAGCGGGATGTACGAGCAGTACTTC
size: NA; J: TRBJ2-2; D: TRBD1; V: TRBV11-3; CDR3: CASSPTPDRGDGELFF; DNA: TGTGCCAGCAGCCCAACTCCAGACAGGGGGGACGGGGAGCTGTTTTTT
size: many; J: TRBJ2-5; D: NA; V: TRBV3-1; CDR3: CASRGGSETQYF; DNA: TGTGCCAGCAGAGGAGGGAGCGAGACCCAGTACTTC
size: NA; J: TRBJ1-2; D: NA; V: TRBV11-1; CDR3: CASSQEAGQGYGYTF; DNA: TGTGCCAGCAGCCAAGAAGCGGGTCAGGGCTATGGCTACACCTTC
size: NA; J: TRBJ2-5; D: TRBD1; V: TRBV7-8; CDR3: CASSLDDRDRGTQYF; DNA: TGTGCCAGCAGCTTGGACGACCGGGACAGGGGGACCCAGTACTTC
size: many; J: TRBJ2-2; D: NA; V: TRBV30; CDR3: CAWSALNTGELFF; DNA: TGTGCCTGGAGTGCTCTGAACACCGGGGAGCTGTTTTTT
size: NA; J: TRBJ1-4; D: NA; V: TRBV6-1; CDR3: CASSTSNEKLFF; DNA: TGTGCCAGCAGTACCTCTAATGAAAAACTGTTTTTT
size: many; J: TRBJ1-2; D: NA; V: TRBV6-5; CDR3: CASSYGGSDGYTF; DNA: TGTGCCAGCAGTTACGGGGGTTCCGATGGCTACACCTTC
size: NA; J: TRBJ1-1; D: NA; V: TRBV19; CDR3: CASSDDSPLNTEAFF; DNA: TGTGCCAGTAGCGATGACAGCCCGTTGAACACTGAAGCTTTCTTT
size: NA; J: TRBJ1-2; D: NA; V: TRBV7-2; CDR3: CASTPRGDGYTF; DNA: TGTGCCAGCACCCCGAGGGGAGATGGCTACACCTTC
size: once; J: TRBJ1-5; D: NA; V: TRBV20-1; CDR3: CSAYLPGQVSNQPQHF; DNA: TGCAGTGCTTATCTTCCGGGGCAGGTCAGCAATCAGCCCCAGCATTTT
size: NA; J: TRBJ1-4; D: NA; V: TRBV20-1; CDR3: CSARPHGGEKLFF; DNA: TGCAGTGCTAGACCCCACGGGGGTGAAAAACTGTTTTTT